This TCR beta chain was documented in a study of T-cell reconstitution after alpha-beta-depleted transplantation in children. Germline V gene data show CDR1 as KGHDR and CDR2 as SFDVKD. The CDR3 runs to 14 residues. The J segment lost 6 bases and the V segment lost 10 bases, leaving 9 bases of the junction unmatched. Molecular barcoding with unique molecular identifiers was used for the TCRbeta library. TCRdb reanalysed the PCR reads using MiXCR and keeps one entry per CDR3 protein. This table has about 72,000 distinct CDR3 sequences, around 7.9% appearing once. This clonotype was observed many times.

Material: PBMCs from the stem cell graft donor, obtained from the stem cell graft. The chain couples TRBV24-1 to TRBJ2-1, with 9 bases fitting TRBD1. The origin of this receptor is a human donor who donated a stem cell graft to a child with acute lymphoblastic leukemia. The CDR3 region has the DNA TGTGCCACTGCCGGGACAGGGTTAGGCAATGAGCAGTTCTTC. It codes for CATAGTGLGNEQFF.